Below, 28 T cell receptor beta chains from the same sample are listed, as sequenced in a study of CD8+ T cells in alopecia areata. RNA was isolated and reverse transcribed to cDNA, the sequencing template. The method was immunoSEQ multiplex PCR; TCRdb's version includes in-frame clones alone and lacks a portion of them. The table has 10,000 to 15,000 clones, 68% seen once. Treatment denoted: oral pan-JAK inhibitor, 5-10 mg twice daily. Researchers gathered lesional scalp punch biopsies and peripheral blood from patients with alopecia areata. Here the sequenced sample was skin, taken at week 4, from a patient treated with tofacitinib. These receptors originate from a human donor with alopecia areata.

This chain connects TRBV4-2 to TRBJ2-1; 7 bases line up with TRBD2. Germline V gives CDR1 LGHNA, CDR2 YNFKEQ. J lost 9 bases, V lost 4 bases, and 9 bases had no gene match. This CDR3 has 14 amino acids. CDR3 sequence: CASSPTRTGGEQFF. In DNA form, the CDR3 reads TGTGCCAGCAGCCCCACTAGAACGGGGGGTGAGCAGTTCTTC.

The chain is built from TRBV5-1 and TRBJ2-5; D unclear. Trimming shortened V by 4 bases and J by 5 bases, and 15 bases separated the two germline ends. The V gene's germline CDR1 is SGHRS and CDR2 YFSETQ. This CDR3 contains 14 residues. The CDR3 bases are TGCGCCAGCAGCCTATCTACCTTCGGGGAGACCCAGTACTTC. This gives the protein CASSLSTFGETQYF.

The chain carries TRBV19 and TRBJ2-7; 10 bases agree with TRBD2. CDR3 length: 15 residues. The V gene's germline CDR1 is LNHDA and CDR2 SQIVND (reference sequence). The J segment lost 7 bases and the V segment lost 3 bases, leaving 9 bases of the junction unmatched. As DNA, the CDR3 is TGTGCCAGTAGTATTTCAGCGGGGGGGCCGTTGGAGCAGTACTTC. Amino acid sequence: CASSISAGGPLEQYF.

V is TRBV5-4 and J is TRBJ2-1; 8 nucleotides match TRBD2. The V gene's germline CDR1 is SGHNT and CDR2 YYREEE (reference sequence). V lost 1 base to trimming and J lost 3 bases; unmatched junction nucleotides: 3. This CDR3 is 15 amino acids long. CDR3 nucleotides: TGTGCCAGCAGCTTGACGACTAGCGTCTACAATGAGCAGTTCTTC. Translated, it gives CASSLTTSVYNEQFF.

The chain joins TRBV23-1 to TRBJ2-3; TRBD2 matches 16 bases. TRBV23-1 is placed among ORFs of uncertain function. The CDR3 has 21 residues. With V trimmed by 2 bases and J by 0 bases, 11 bases remained unmatched. CDR3 in amino acids: CASSQLIPGLAGGPSTDTQYF. In DNA, the CDR3 is TGCGCCAGCAGTCAACTTATTCCGGGACTAGCGGGGGGGCCTAGCACAGATACGCAGTATTTT.

This chain uses TRBV11-3 with TRBJ2-5; a possible D gene is TRBD2 (5 bases). The CDR3 length is 17 residues. Trimming removed 5 bases at V and 1 base at J, with 20 bases between. Germline V gene sequence: CDR1 SGHNT, CDR2 YENEEA. CDR3 residues: CASSPGLLTNSQETQYF. Here the CDR3 DNA reads TGTGCCAGCAGCCCCGGGTTATTGACTAACAGCCAAGAGACCCAGTACTTC. The full variable domain, in which reference TRBV11-3 and TRBJ2-5 provide the parts outside the CDR3, is EAGVVQSPRYKIIEKKQPVAFWCNPISGHNTLYWYLQNLGQGPELLIRYENEEAVDDSQLPKDRFSAERLKGVDSTLKIQPAELGDSAVYLCASSPGLLTNSQETQYFGPGTRLLVL.

V is TRBV29-1 and J is TRBJ2-5; 7 nucleotides align to TRBD1. The end of the DNA aligns better with TRBJ2-7, so the J call may be wrong. Germline CDR1 and CDR2: SQVTM and ANQGSEA. The CDR3 covers 14 residues. The CDR3 DNA follows: TGCAGCGTTGAAAAGATAGCAGGGGGCTACGAGCAGTACTTC. The encoded protein is CSVEKIAGGYEQYF.

The chain combines TRBV6-5 with TRBJ2-5; TRBD2 aligns across 7 bases. The germline gives CDR1 MNHEY, CDR2 SVGAGI. V was clipped by 5 bases and J by 4 bases; unmatched bases: 10. The CDR3 runs to 15 residues. The DNA for the CDR3 is TGTGCCAGCAGTCAACTCCGACTAGCTCGAGAGACCCAGTACTTC. It is translated as CASSQLRLARETQYF.

This clone was seen just once. This chain links TRBV6-5 with TRBJ1-4; D ambiguous. The CDR3 is 16 amino acids. Germline values: CDR1 MNHEY, CDR2 SVGAGI. V was clipped by 2 bases and J by 7 bases, with 17 bases between them. CDR3 DNA sequence: TGTGCCAGCAGTTACAATGGGCCCGCCAAAGGTGAAAAACTGTTTTTT. Translated: CASSYNGPAKGEKLFF.

V gene TRBV7-2 combines with J gene TRBJ2-1, with D perhaps given as TRBD1 or TRBD2 (5 bases each). The CDR3 sequence is 17 residues long. V lost 3 bases, J lost 1 base, and 16 bases lay in between. Germline assignment: CDR1 SGHTA and CDR2 FQGNSA. CDR3 sequence reads: CASSFRDGPGSYNEQFF. The CDR3 region has the DNA TGTGCCAGCAGCTTTCGGGACGGCCCCGGATCCTACAATGAGCAGTTCTTC.

V usage is TRBV5-1 and J usage is TRBJ1-4; tentative D call: TRBD1 (6 bases). The CDR3 spans 12 residues. CDR1 SGHRS and CDR2 YFSETQ come from the germline V gene. With 4 bases removed from V and 10 bases from J, the gap between germline ends came to 11 bases. In DNA, the CDR3 is TGCGCCAGCAGCCGGGAGGGGGGAAAACTGTTTTTT. This translates into CASSREGGKLFF.

The V gene is TRBV19, the J gene TRBJ2-3, with TRBD1 matching 10 bases. Germline CDR1 and CDR2: LNHDA and SQIVND (reference sequence). With 6 bases clipped from V and 4 bases from J, the junction kept 10 bases outside the gene matches. CDR3 length equals 16 residues. This chain's CDR3 is CASSPTGGKTADTQYF. The CDR3 region has the DNA TGTGCCAGTAGCCCGACAGGGGGCAAGACGGCAGATACGCAGTATTTT.

Sample share makes this clone medium-sized (0.01 to 0.1%). V and J are TRBV18 and TRBJ2-7; 10 nucleotides align to TRBD1. This CDR3 spans 17 amino acids. Germline CDR1 KGHSH, CDR2 LQKENI. V lost 2 bases to trimming and J lost 4 bases; unmatched junction nucleotides: 11. CDR3 amino acids: CASSPSYLDRGRYEQYF. For the CDR3, the DNA is TGTGCCAGCTCACCATCTTATTTGGACAGGGGGAGATACGAGCAGTACTTC.

This clone was seen a handful of times. V and J are TRBV11-3 and TRBJ1-1; D might be TRBD1 (5 bases). CDR3 length equals 16 residues. The V gene lost 6 bases and the J gene lost 4 bases, with 21 bases spanning the gap. CDR1 and CDR2 (germline): SGHNT, YENEEA. In nucleotides, the CDR3 is TGTGCCAGCAGGCCAGACCAGGGAAAGCTGAGCACTGAAGCTTTCTTT. It encodes CASRPDQGKLSTEAFF. The variable domain in full, with the rest retrieved from reference TRBV11-3 and TRBJ1-1, is EAGVVQSPRYKIIEKKQPVAFWCNPISGHNTLYWYLQNLGQGPELLIRYENEEAVDDSQLPKDRFSAERLKGVDSTLKIQPAELGDSAVYLCASRPDQGKLSTEAFFGQGTRLTVV.

The chain couples TRBV2 to TRBJ2-3; D gene uncertain. The CDR3 runs 12 residues. In germline, CDR1 is SNHLY, CDR2 FYNNEI. V was shortened by 9 bases and J by 6 bases, with 13 bases between the two germline ends. For the CDR3, the DNA is TGTGCCAGTTGCGTAGTAGAGGATACGCAGTATTTT. It translates to CASCVVEDTQYF.

The chain links TRBV6-5 to TRBJ2-7; the match to TRBD1 covers 10 bases. The trim removed 2 bases at V and 4 bases at J, leaving 2 bases unmatched. The length of the CDR3 is 14 residues. Germline V gene data show CDR1 as MNHEY and CDR2 as SVGAGI. The CDR3 bases are TGTGCCAGCAGTTACGGGACAGGGGTGTACGAGCAGTACTTC. Its translation: CASSYGTGVYEQYF.

The chain uses TRBV7-2 and TRBJ1-2; D remains ambiguous. The CDR3 extends over 13 amino acids. Germline V lookup: CDR1 SGHTA, CDR2 FQGNSA. Deletions cut 1 base from V and 4 bases from J, with 7 bases between. The CDR3 here is CASSLERLYGYTF. The CDR3 region has the DNA TGTGCCAGCAGCTTAGAACGCCTCTATGGCTACACCTTC.

The V and J genes are TRBV2 and TRBJ1-6, with D possibly matching TRBD1 (5 bases). Germline CDR1 is SNHLY and CDR2 is FYNNEI. V gave up 3 bases and J gave up 7 bases, with 13 bases separating them. The length of the CDR3 is 15 residues. The CDR3 sequence: CASSESGTVNSPLHF. The CDR3 coding sequence is TGTGCCAGCAGTGAGTCCGGGACGGTCAATTCACCCCTCCACTTT. Full variable domain (missing parts from reference TRBV2 and TRBJ1-6): EPEVTQTPSHQVTQMGQEVILRCVPISNHLYFYWYRQILGQKVEFLVSFYNNEISEKSEIFDDQFSVERPDGSNFTLKIRSTKLEDSAMYFCASSESGTVNSPLHFGNGTRLTVT.

The chain combines TRBV27 with TRBJ2-7; the match to TRBD2 covers 12 bases. J gave up 4 bases and V 6 bases, and 7 bases lay outside the gene matches. This CDR3 is built from 15 residues. Germline CDR1 MNHEY, CDR2 SMNVEV (reference sequence). The CDR3 sequence: CASSALAGGLYEQYF. The CDR3 DNA sequence: TGTGCCAGCAGCGCCCTAGCGGGGGGGTTGTACGAGCAGTACTTC.

This clone was recorded only once. The genes are TRBV10-3 and TRBJ2-4; possible D gene TRBD1, 6 bases. The CDR3 totals 15 residues. The germline V gene has CDR1 ENHRY and CDR2 SYGVKD. Trimming took 2 bases from V and 0 from J, leaving 8 bases between them. CDR3 in amino acids: CAISEGGLAKNIQYF. The CDR3 region has the DNA TGTGCCATCAGTGAGGGGGGCCTAGCCAAAAACATTCAGTACTTC.

This clone was found a few times. This sequence joins TRBV30 and TRBJ1-2; D is uncertain. Per the germline V gene, CDR1 is GTSNPN and CDR2 is SVGIG (reference sequence). The CDR3 length is 14 residues. V was trimmed by 8 bases and J by 0 bases, leaving 16 bases between them. CDR3 coding DNA: TGTGCCGGACGACAATCGGGGTCTAACTATGGCTACACCTTC. It codes for CAGRQSGSNYGYTF.

This clone is a singleton in its sample. A much larger clone differs by one base, so this may be a read error. Because the CDR3 is missing its conserved closing phenylalanine or tryptophan, this is likely a read error. V is TRBV5-6 and J is TRBJ1-2; D might be TRBD1 (5 bases). V lost 3 bases and J lost 7, with 22 bases in between. CDR1 is SGHDT, CDR2 YYEEEE, per germline. The CDR3 totals 16 residues. CDR3 in DNA: TGTGCCAGCAGCTCCCCTGGCATGTTCAGGGACCCTGGCTACACCCTC. Its translation is CASSSPGMFRDPGYTL.

The rearrangement links TRBV2 to TRBJ1-2, with 7 bases that match TRBD1. Germline CDR1 SNHLY, CDR2 FYNNEI. The CDR3 has 16 amino acids. After removal of 3 bases from V and 1 base from J, the junction contained 8 bases not matched to a gene. The CDR3 nucleotides read TGTGCCAGCAGTGATAGGCGGACAGGCAGTAACTATGGCTACACCTTC. Its protein is CASSDRRTGSNYGYTF.

Only a few counts were recorded for this clone. V usage is TRBV6-5 and J usage is TRBJ2-5, with D tentatively TRBD1 or TRBD2 (5 bases each). The CDR3 runs to 15 residues. Germline CDR1 and CDR2: MNHEY and SVGAGI. Trimming took 0 bases from V and 1 from J, leaving 9 bases between them. The DNA for the CDR3 is TGTGCCAGCAGTTACTCGGGGGTTGGCCAAGAGACCCAGTACTTC. Its translation: CASSYSGVGQETQYF.

The genes are TRBV5-1 and TRBJ2-2; 7 positions match TRBD2. V lost 3 bases and J lost 2; bases outside the gene matches: 7. This CDR3 is 16 amino acids long. CDR1 and CDR2 (germline): SGHRS, YFSETQ. For the CDR3, the DNA is TGCGCCAGCAGCTCCACCGGGACTATCAACACCGGGGAGCTGTTTTTT. Translated: CASSSTGTINTGELFF.

The table lists this clone with a few counts. DNA of the CDR3: TGTGCCAGCAGCCCTGCCCGACAGGGGCTGGCGGCTTTCTTT. Residues: CASSPARQGLAAFF. This chain links TRBV2 with TRBJ1-1; TRBD1 aligns across 8 bases. The germline CDR1 and CDR2 sequences are SNHLY and FYNNEI. The V and J ends lost 6 bases and 11 bases, in that order; junction bases with no gene match: 14. This CDR3 spans 14 amino acids.

The chain carries TRBV21-1 and TRBJ1-1; the table gives TRBD1 as D, unverified against the DNA. TRBV21-1 is tagged as a pseudogene. The CDR3 extends over 14 amino acids. CDR3 sequence (DNA): TGTGCCAGCAGCAGATACAGACAGTTTACTGAAGCTTTCTTT. It yields the protein CASSRYRQFTEAFF.

The rearrangement joins TRBV7-6 to TRBJ2-7; 8 bases fit TRBD2. V was clipped by 5 bases and J by 5 bases; unmatched bases: 5. In germline, CDR1 is SGHVS, CDR2 FNYEAQ. The CDR3 spans 13 residues. This chain's CDR3 is CASSGSGGHEQYF. The CDR3 bases are TGTGCCAGCAGCGGAAGCGGGGGACACGAGCAGTACTTC.